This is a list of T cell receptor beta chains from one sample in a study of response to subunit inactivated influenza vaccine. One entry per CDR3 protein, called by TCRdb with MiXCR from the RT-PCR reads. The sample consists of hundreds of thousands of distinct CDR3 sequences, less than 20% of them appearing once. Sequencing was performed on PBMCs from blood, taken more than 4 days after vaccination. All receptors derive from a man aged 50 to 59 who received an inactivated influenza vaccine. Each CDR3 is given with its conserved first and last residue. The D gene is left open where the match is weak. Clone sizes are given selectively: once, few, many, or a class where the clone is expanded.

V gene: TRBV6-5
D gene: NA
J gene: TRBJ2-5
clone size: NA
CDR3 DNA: TGTGCTAGCAAAGGGAGTGAGACCCAGTACTTC
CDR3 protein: CASKGSETQYF

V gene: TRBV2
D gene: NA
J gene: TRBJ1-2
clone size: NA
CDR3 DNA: TGTGCCAGCAGTGGAGACCTGATTAACTATGGCTACACCTTC
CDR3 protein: CASSGDLINYGYTF

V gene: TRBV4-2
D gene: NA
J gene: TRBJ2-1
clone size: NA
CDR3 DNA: TGTGCCAGCAGCCTCCGGGACCTCTACAATGAGCAGTTCTTC
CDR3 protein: CASSLRDLYNEQFF

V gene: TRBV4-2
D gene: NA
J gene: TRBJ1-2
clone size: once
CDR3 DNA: TGTGCCATGGGCCCAGAATGGACAGCCCGCTATGGCTACACCTTC
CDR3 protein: CAMGPEWTARYGYTF

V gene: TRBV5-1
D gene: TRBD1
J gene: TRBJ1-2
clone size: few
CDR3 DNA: TGCGCCAGCAGCCCGGGACAGGGGTTGGATGGCTACACCTTC
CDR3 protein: CASSPGQGLDGYTF

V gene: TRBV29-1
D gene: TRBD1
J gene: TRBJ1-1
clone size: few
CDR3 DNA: TGCAGCACCCCGGGACAGGGAGTCACGCTGAACACTGAAGCTTTCTTT
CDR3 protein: CSTPGQGVTLNTEAFF

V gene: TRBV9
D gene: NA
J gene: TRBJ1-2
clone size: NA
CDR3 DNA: TGTGCCAGCAGCGTAGCCGGGTATGACTATGGCTACACCTTC
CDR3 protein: CASSVAGYDYGYTF

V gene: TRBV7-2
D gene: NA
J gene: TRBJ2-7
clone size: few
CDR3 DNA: TGTGCCAGCAGCTTAGCGATCAAGACCTACGAGCAGTACTTC
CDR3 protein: CASSLAIKTYEQYF

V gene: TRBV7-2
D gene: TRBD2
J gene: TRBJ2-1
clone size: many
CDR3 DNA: TGTGCCAGCAGCCGCAGAGGACTAGCGGGAGTTCGCGAGCAGTTCTTC
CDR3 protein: CASSRRGLAGVREQFF

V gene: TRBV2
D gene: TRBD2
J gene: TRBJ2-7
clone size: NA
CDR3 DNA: TGTGCCAGCACGGGAGGTCGGAACGAGCAGTACTTC
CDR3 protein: CASTGGRNEQYF

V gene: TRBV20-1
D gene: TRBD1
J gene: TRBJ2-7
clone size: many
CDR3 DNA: TGCAGTGCTAGCAGACAGGGTAGAGGCTACGAGCAGTACTTC
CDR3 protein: CSASRQGRGYEQYF

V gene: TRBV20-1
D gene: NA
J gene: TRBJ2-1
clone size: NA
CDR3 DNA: TGCAGTGCGGTGGGGCAGGCTGACTCCTACAATGAGCAGTTCTTC
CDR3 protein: CSAVGQADSYNEQFF

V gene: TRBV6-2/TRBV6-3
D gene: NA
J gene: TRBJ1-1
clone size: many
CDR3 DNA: TGTGCCAGCAGTGACCGCGGGGACACTGAAGCTTTCTTT
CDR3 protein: CASSDRGDTEAFF

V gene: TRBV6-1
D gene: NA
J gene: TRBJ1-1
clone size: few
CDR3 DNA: TGTGTGAGTTTGGGGGCCCTCTTCGTGAACACTGAAGCTTTCTTT
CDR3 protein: CVSLGALFVNTEAFF

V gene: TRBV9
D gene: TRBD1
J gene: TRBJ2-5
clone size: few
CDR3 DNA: TGTGCCAGCAGCGCCCTGTCGACAGGGGGCGAAGAGACCCAGTACTTC
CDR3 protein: CASSALSTGGEETQYF

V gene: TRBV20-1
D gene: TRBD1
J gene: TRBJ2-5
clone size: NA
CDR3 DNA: TGCAGTGCTAGAGGAAGGTCAGGGGGAGAGACCCAGTACTTC
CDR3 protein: CSARGRSGGETQYF

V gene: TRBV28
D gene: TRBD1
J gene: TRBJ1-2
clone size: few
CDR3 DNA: TGTGCCATCCAGGGGGGTGGCTACACCTTC
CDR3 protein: CAIQGGGYTF

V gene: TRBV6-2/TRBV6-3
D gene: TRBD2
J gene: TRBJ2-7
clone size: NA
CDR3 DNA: TGTGCCAGCAGTTACCTCGCGGGAGGGTCCTACGAGCAGTACTTC
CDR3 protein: CASSYLAGGSYEQYF

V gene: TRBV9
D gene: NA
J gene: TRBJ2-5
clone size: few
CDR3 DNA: TGTGCCAGCAGCGTAGCGGGACAAGAGACCCAGTACTTC
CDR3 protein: CASSVAGQETQYF

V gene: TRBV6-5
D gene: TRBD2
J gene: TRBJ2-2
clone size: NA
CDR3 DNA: TGTGCCAGCAGTTACTCGCATGGCGGGGGGGCGAACACCGGGGAGCTGTTTTTT
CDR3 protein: CASSYSHGGGANTGELFF

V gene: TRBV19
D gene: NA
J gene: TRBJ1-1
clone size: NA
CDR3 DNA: TGTGCCAGTAGTCCGTACACGGGAACTGAAGCTTTCTTT
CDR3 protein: CASSPYTGTEAFF

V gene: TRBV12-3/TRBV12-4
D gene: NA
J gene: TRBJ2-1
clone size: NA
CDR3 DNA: TGTGCCAGCAGTCTCCGGACGGAACAGGGCGAGCAGTTCTTC
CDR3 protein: CASSLRTEQGEQFF

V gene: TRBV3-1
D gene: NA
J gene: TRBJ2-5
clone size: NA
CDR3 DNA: TGTGCCAGCAGCCCCCACGACTACTCAGAGACCCAGTACTTC
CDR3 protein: CASSPHDYSETQYF

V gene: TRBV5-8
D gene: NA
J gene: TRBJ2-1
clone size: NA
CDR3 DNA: TGTGCCAGCAGCTTTCACGCGGGAAGCTCCTACAATGAGCAGTTCTTC
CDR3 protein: CASSFHAGSSYNEQFF

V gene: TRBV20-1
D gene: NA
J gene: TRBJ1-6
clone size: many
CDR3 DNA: TGCAGTGCCTCGGGAGAAATGGATTCACCCCTCCACTTT
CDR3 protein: CSASGEMDSPLHF

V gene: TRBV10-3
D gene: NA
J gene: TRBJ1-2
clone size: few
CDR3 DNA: TGTGCCATAATGAACACGGGGACGTTTGGCTACACCTTC
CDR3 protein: CAIMNTGTFGYTF

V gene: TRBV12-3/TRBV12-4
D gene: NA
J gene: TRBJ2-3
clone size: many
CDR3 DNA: TGTGCCAGCAGTTACGGACGGCGCACAGATACGCAGTATTTT
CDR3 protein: CASSYGRRTDTQYF

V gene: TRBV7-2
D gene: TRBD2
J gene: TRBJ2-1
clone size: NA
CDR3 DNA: TGTGCCAGCAGCCTGGACTGGCGGGGGGGGATTGAGCAGTTCTTC
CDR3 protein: CASSLDWRGGIEQFF

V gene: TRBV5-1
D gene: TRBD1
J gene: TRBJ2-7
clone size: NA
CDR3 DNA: TGCGCCAGCAGCGCCCGGGACAGGGATCCCTTTAGCTACGAGCAGTACTTC
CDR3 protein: CASSARDRDPFSYEQYF

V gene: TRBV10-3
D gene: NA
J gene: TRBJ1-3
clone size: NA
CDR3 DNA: TGTGCCATCAGTCAGACACCCCTGGGTAGCAACACCATATACTTT
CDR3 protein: CAISQTPLGSNTIYF

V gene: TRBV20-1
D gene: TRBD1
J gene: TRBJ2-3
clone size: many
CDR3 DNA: TGCAGTGCTAGAGATCTGGTCAGGGGGACAGATACGCAGTATTTT
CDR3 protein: CSARDLVRGTDTQYF

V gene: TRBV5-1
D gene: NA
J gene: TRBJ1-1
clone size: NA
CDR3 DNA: TGCGCCAGCAGCGAACAGGGTTCCCGGGCTGAAGCTTTCTTT
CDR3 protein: CASSEQGSRAEAFF

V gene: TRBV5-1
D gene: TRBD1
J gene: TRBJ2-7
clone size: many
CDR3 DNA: TGTGCCAGCAGCTTAGGGGGCGGCTCCTACGAGCAGTACTTC
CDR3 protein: CASSLGGGSYEQYF

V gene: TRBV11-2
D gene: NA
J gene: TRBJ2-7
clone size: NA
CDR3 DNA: TGTGCCAGCAGCTTACTCCGGGACTGGATCCAGGATCCCTACGAGCAGTACTTC
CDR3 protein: CASSLLRDWIQDPYEQYF

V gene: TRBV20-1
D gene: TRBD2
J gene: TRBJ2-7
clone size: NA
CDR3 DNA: TGCAGTGCTACCGACGCGCGAGGCGGGAGGGGTACCTACGAGCAGTACTTC
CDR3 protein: CSATDARGGRGTYEQYF

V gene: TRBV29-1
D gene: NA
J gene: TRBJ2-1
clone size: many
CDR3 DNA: TGCAGCGTTGAAGATCGGTGGGCGGCAGACAATGAGCAGTTCTTC
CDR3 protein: CSVEDRWAADNEQFF

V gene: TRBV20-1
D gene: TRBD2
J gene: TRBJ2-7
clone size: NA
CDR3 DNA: TGCAGTGCTATTGGACTAGCGGGATTCTCCTACGAGCAGTACTTC
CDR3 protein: CSAIGLAGFSYEQYF

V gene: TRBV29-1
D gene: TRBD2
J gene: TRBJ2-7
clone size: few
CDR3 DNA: TGCAGCGTTGGAAGACTAGCGGGGGGCGAGCAGTACTTC
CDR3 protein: CSVGRLAGGEQYF

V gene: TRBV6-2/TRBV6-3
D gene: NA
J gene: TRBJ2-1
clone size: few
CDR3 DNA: TGTGCCAGCAGGGCCTCCTCAATTGATGAGCAGTTCTTC
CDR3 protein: CASRASSIDEQFF

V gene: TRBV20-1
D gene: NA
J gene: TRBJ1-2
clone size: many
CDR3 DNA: TGCAGTGCTAGAACAGCTAACTATGGCTACACCTTC
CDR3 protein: CSARTANYGYTF

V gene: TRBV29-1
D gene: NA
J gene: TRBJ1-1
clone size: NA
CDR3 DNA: TGCAGCGGGTGGTTTGAAGGGACTGAAGCTTTCTTT
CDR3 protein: CSGWFEGTEAFF

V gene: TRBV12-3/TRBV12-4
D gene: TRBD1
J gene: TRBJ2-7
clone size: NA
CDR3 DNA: TGTGCCAGCAGTTTCCCTGACAGGGGGTTCTACGAGCAGTACTTC
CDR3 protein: CASSFPDRGFYEQYF

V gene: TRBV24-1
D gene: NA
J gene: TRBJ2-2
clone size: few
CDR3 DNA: TGTGCCACCAGTGATCCTCGACGGGACGTCGGGGAGCTGTTTTTT
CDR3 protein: CATSDPRRDVGELFF

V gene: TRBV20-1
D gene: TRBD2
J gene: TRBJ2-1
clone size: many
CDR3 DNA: TGCAGTGCTAGAGAGACTAGCGGGGGGGCCTATGAGCAGTTCTTC
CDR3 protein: CSARETSGGAYEQFF

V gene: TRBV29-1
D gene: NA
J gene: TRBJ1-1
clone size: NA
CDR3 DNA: TGCAGCGTGACCGGGGGGGGCACTGAAGCTTTCTTT
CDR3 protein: CSVTGGGTEAFF

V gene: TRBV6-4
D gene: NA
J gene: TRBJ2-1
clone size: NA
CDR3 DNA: TGTGCCAGCAGTGAAGGACCGGGTGATGAGCAGTTCTTC
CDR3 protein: CASSEGPGDEQFF